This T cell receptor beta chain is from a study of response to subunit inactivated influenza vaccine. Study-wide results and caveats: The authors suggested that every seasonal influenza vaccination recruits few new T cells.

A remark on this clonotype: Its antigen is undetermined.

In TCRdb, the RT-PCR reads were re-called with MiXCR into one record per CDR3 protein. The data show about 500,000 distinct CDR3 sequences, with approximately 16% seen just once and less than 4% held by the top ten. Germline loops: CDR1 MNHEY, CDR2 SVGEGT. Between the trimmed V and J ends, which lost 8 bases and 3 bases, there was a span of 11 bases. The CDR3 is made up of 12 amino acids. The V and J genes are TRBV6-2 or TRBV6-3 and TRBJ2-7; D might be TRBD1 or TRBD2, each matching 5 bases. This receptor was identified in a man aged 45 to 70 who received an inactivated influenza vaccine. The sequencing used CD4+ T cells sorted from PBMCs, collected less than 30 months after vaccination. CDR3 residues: CASRDQFYEQYF. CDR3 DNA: TGTGCCAGCCGGGACCAGTTCTACGAGCAGTACTTC.